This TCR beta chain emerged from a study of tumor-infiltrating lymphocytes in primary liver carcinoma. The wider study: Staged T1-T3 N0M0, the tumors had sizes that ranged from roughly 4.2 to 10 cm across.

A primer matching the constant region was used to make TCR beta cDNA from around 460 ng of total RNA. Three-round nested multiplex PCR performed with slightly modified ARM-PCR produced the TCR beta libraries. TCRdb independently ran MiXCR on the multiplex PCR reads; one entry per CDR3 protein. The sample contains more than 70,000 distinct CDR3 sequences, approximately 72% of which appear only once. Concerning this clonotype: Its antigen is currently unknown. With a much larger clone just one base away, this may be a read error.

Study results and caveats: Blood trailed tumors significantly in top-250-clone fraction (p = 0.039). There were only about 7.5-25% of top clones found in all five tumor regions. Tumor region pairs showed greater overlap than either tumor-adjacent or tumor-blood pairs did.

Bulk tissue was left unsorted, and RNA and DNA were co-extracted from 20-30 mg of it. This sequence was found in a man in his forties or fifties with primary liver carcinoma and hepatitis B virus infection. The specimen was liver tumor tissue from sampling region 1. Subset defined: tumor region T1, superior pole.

CDR3 residues: CASTPSGLAKNVQYF. CDR3 nucleotide sequence: TGTGCCAGTACCCCCTCGGGGTTGGCCAAAAACGTTCAGTACTTC. The chain combines TRBV28 with TRBJ2-4; weak D call: TRBD2 (5 bases). This CDR3 contains 15 residues. Germline V gives CDR1 MDHEN, CDR2 SYDVKM.